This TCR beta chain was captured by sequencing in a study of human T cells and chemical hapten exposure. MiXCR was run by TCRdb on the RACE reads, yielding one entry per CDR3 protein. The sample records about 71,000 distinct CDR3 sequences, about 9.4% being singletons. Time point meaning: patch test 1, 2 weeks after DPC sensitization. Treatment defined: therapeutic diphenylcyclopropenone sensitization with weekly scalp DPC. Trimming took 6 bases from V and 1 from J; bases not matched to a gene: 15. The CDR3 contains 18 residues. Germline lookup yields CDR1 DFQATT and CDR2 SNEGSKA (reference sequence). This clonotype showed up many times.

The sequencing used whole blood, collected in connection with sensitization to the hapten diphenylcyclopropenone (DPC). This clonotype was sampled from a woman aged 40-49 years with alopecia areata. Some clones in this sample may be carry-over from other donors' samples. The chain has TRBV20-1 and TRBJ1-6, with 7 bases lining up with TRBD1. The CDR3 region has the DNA TGCAGTGCCCAGACAGGGCTTGTTATCGGTTCCTATAATTCACCCCTCCACTTT. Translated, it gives CSAQTGLVIGSYNSPLHF.